The entry below describes one TCR beta chain. The V gene lost 5 bases and the J gene lost 4 bases, with 14 bases spanning the gap. The germline gives CDR1 MNHEY, CDR2 SVGAGI. CDR3 length equals 14 residues. The data stem from a study of CD8+CD57+ T cells in acquired aplastic anemia. Using genomic DNA as the template, TCR beta VDJ and CDR3 profiling was carried out. TCRdb analysed the reads with MiXCR anew, one entry per CDR3 protein. The sample yields some 190,000 distinct CDR3 sequences, less than 70% seen once. The origin of this receptor is a human donor in good health, serving as a control. The chain employs TRBV6-5 and TRBJ1-2, with D hard to call. Specimen: sorted CD4+, CD8+, or CD8+CD57+ T cells (not recorded which) from PBMCs. As DNA, the CDR3 is TGTGCCAGCAGTGAGGAGGTCCGAACCTATGGCTACACCTTC. It encodes CASSEEVRTYGYTF.